This T cell receptor (beta chain) was sequenced during a study of T-cell reconstitution after alpha-beta-depleted transplantation in children. Study-wide results and caveats: Day-60 TCRbeta diversity that was high in some patients was derived from surviving recipient T cells and thymic progenitors. In patients about two months after transplant, alpha-beta T cells reportedly arose from several hundred expanded graft clones.

The library targeted TCRbeta and was prepared with unique molecular identifiers. TCRdb fed the PCR reads into MiXCR, producing one record per CDR3 protein. The top ten clones hold less than 30% of a sample with approximately 400,000 distinct CDR3 sequences, about 16% of them seen once. This clonotype has a handful of counts. Its antigen is undetermined. Losses at the gene ends were 5 bases for V and 2 bases for J; bases not matched to a gene: 8. Germline CDR1 and CDR2: LNHDA and SQIVND (reference sequence). CDR3 length: 15 amino acids. The sequence derives from a boy under three years old who had a stem cell transplant for Wiskott-Aldrich syndrome, so the T cells may come from the graft donor. This rearrangement joins TRBV19 to TRBJ2-7; 8 positions agree with TRBD1. The material was PBMCs, mostly from graft donor cells, obtained 360 days after TCRalphabeta/CD19-depleted stem cell transplant. The CDR3 sequence is CASSPQTGAPYEQYF. CDR3 DNA: TGTGCCAGTAGTCCGCAGACAGGGGCCCCCTACGAGCAGTACTTC.